The rows below give T cell receptor beta chains drawn from one sample of a study of T cell repertoires in cytomegalovirus infection. Via MiXCR, TCRdb re-called the reads, giving one row per CDR3 protein. Altogether about 71,000 distinct CDR3 sequences are present, roughly 20% being singletons, with the ten largest covering about 66%. The antigens of these receptors remain unknown. This material consisted of CD8+ T cells from cultured PBMCs, taken from culture after CMV antigen stimulation. The receptors here all came from a human donor in good health (CMV status not recorded). Some clones in this sample may be carry-over from other donors' samples. Each CDR3 is given with its conserved first and last residue. D genes are given only for firm matches. A clone size is listed for some rows: how often the clone was seen (once, few, many), or a class if it is expanded.

v_gene	d_gene	j_gene	abundance	CDR3nt	CDR3aa
TRBV4-1	-	TRBJ1-5	-	TGCGCCAGCAGCCAAGATAGACTGAGTAATCAGCCCCAGCATTTT	CASSQDRLSNQPQHF
TRBV6-1	-	TRBJ1-1	-	TGTGCCAGCAGTGAAATACTGCAGATGAACACTGAAGCTTTCTTT	CASSEILQMNTEAFF
TRBV5-8	TRBD1	TRBJ2-5	few	TGTGCCAGCAGACGACAGGGATCATTAGTCCAAGAGACCCAGTACTTC	CASRRQGSLVQETQYF
TRBV6-8	TRBD2	TRBJ2-5	-	TGTGCCAGCGTCCCCTACGGACTAGCGGGTGAGACCCAGTACTTC	CASVPYGLAGETQYF
TRBV4-1	-	TRBJ2-2	-	TGCGCCAGCAGCCAAGATCCAGGGAACACCGGGGAGCTGTTTTTT	CASSQDPGNTGELFF
TRBV12-3/TRBV12-4	-	TRBJ1-4	few	TGTGCCAGCAGGAAAGAGTCAACTAATGAAAAACTGTTTTTT	CASRKESTNEKLFF
TRBV27	-	TRBJ1-2	-	TGTGCCAGCAGTCCCCGGGGCGGCAGGGTTCCCTATGGCTACACCTTC	CASSPRGGRVPYGYTF
TRBV12-3/TRBV12-4	TRBD1	TRBJ1-1	few	TGTGCCAGCAAGGACAGGGCGCTCGCTTTCTTT	CASKDRALAFF
TRBV27	TRBD2	TRBJ2-1	few	TGTGCCAGCAGTTTAAGCGGGGGGTATCATGAGCAGTTCTTC	CASSLSGGYHEQFF
TRBV9	-	TRBJ1-3	-	TGTGCCAGCAGCGTAGGATCCAAAAACACCATATATTTT	CASSVGSKNTIYF
TRBV7-2	TRBD2	TRBJ2-1	few	TGTGCCAGCAGCTTCCTTAGCGGGCCGAGCTCCTACAATGAGCAGTTCTTC	CASSFLSGPSSYNEQFF
TRBV7-8	TRBD1	TRBJ1-2	few	TGTGCCAGCAGCCTAGGACAGGGCCACTATGGCTACACCTTC	CASSLGQGHYGYTF
TRBV7-6	-	TRBJ2-1	few	TGTGCCAGCAGCTTATCGGCGGGGGCGCATGAGCAGTTCTTC	CASSLSAGAHEQFF
TRBV3-1	-	TRBJ2-7	few	TGTGCCAGCAGCCCTCCTCTTGGCAGTACCTACGAGCAGTACTTC	CASSPPLGSTYEQYF
TRBV6-6	TRBD1	TRBJ2-7	-	TGTGCCAGCAGTGCCCCCGGGACAGGGTCCTACGAGCAGTACTTC	CASSAPGTGSYEQYF
TRBV7-2	-	TRBJ2-3	-	TGTGCCAGCAGCTTAGTTGGCAGTTCAGGAGATACGCAGTATTTT	CASSLVGSSGDTQYF
TRBV7-6	-	TRBJ1-1	-	TGTGCCAGCAGCCCCAGGAGGGGGAACACTGAAGCTTTCTTT	CASSPRRGNTEAFF
TRBV27	-	TRBJ1-1	once	TGTGCCAGCAGTTTAGTCCAGGGCGGTGAAGCTTTCTTT	CASSLVQGGEAFF
TRBV7-9	TRBD1	TRBJ1-2	-	TGTGCCAGCAGCTTACCGGGACAGGGCAACTATGGCTACACCTTC	CASSLPGQGNYGYTF
TRBV7-2	-	TRBJ1-2	many	TGTGCCAGCAGCTTAGCGGGAGTTAACTATGGCTACACCTTC	CASSLAGVNYGYTF
TRBV10-2	-	TRBJ2-5	few	TGCGCCAGCAGCGAGGAGAGCCAAGGGAGATATAGAGCCCAAGAGACCCAGTACTTC	CASSEESQGRYRAQETQYF
TRBV12-3/TRBV12-4	-	TRBJ1-1	few	TGTGCCAGCAGTTTAGGGGGTGAAGCTTTCTTT	CASSLGGEAFF
TRBV6-5	-	TRBJ1-3	-	TGTGCCAGCAGTTACTCCGAGGGATCGGGAAACACCATATATTTT	CASSYSEGSGNTIYF
TRBV19	-	TRBJ1-5	few	TGTGCCAGTAGTACAGTACATCATCAGCCCCAGCATTTT	CASSTVHHQPQHF
TRBV7-2	TRBD2	TRBJ2-3	few	TGTGCCAGCAGCTTTCCCGGGGGGGCGGTAGATACGCAGTATTTT	CASSFPGGAVDTQYF
TRBV7-9	TRBD1	TRBJ1-1	many	TGTGCCAGCTCCAAAACAGGGGGTGAAATTGAAGCTTTCTTT	CASSKTGGEIEAFF
TRBV7-9	-	TRBJ1-1	-	TGTGCCAGCAGCTTCATTAAGAACGGGATCTTGGCTTTCTTT	CASSFIKNGILAFF
TRBV7-6	TRBD2	TRBJ2-3	few	TGTGCCAGCAGCTTACGCGGGGGTTGGGCAGATACGCAGTATTTT	CASSLRGGWADTQYF
TRBV4-1	-	TRBJ1-2	-	TGCGCCAGCAGCCAAGAGAGGAACAGGGACTATGGCTACACCTTC	CASSQERNRDYGYTF
TRBV7-8	-	TRBJ1-1	-	TGTGCCAGCAGCTACCTTCCTCCACAGGATGGGTCTTTCTTT	CASSYLPPQDGSFF
TRBV7-8	-	TRBJ2-3	few	TGTGCCAGCAGCTCCTTCCCCACAGATACGCAGTATTTT	CASSSFPTDTQYF
TRBV7-8	-	TRBJ1-5	few	TGTGCCAGCAGCTTATTACCGGCAGCCAATCAGCCCCAGCATTTT	CASSLLPAANQPQHF
TRBV6-1	-	TRBJ1-1	few	TGTGCCAGCAGTGTCCCATTTCGGGACACTGAAGCTTTCTTT	CASSVPFRDTEAFF
TRBV7-6	-	TRBJ2-7	-	TGTGCCAGCAGCTTAAACAGAGACTACGAGCAGTACTTC	CASSLNRDYEQYF
TRBV7-4	-	TRBJ1-2	few	TGTGCCAGCAGCTCGATGGTGGGCGACAGCGCCGACGGCTACACCTTC	CASSSMVGDSADGYTF
TRBV4-1	-	TRBJ1-6	once	TGCGCCAGCAGTGGCGGGGGAGTATCACCCCTCCACTTT	CASSGGGVSPLHF
TRBV7-9	-	TRBJ1-2	few	TGTGCCAGCAGCTTAGGATCCCCGGAGAACTATGGCTACACCTTC	CASSLGSPENYGYTF
TRBV11-2	-	TRBJ1-4	many	TGTGCCAGCGGCAATGAAAAACTGTTTTTT	CASGNEKLFF
TRBV7-9	-	TRBJ2-7	few	TGTGCCAGCAGCTTAGACTACGGGACTTTGGAGCAGTACTTC	CASSLDYGTLEQYF
TRBV7-2	TRBD1	TRBJ2-3	many	TGTGCCAGCAGCTTAGAGGGGGCCCAAAATACGCAGTATTTT	CASSLEGAQNTQYF
TRBV4-3	-	TRBJ1-1	many	TGCGCCAGCAGCCAAGAGGGCGATGAAGCTTTCTTT	CASSQEGDEAFF
TRBV7-2	-	TRBJ1-1	-	TGTGCCAGCAGCCCGACCGGGATCAGGTCAGTCGCTGAAGCTTTCTTT	CASSPTGIRSVAEAFF
TRBV7-8	-	TRBJ2-7	-	TGTGCCAGCAGCTTAGGTCCGGGTTACGAGCAGTACTTC	CASSLGPGYEQYF
TRBV7-9	-	TRBJ1-6	-	TGTGCCAGCAGCTTCGGGACCAGTAGAAATTCACCCCTCCACTTT	CASSFGTSRNSPLHF
TRBV27	TRBD1	TRBJ2-7	many	TGTGCCAGCAGTTTTTCCGGGACAGGGACCTACGAGCAGTACTTC	CASSFSGTGTYEQYF
TRBV27	TRBD1	TRBJ2-3	few	TGTGCCAGCAGTTTCCCCAGGGGGCAGGGGTGGACCACAGATACGCAGTATTTT	CASSFPRGQGWTTDTQYF
TRBV7-9	-	TRBJ1-2	-	TGTGCCAGCAGCTTCTCTTCCGTGTATGGCTACACCTTC	CASSFSSVYGYTF
TRBV12-3/TRBV12-4	-	TRBJ2-7	few	TGTGCCAGCAGTTTCCCACAGAAAGAGCAGTACTTC	CASSFPQKEQYF
TRBV7-6	-	TRBJ1-1	many	TGTGCCAGCAGCCCGAGGGGCCGGGAGTACGCTGAAGCTTTCTTT	CASSPRGREYAEAFF
TRBV27	-	TRBJ1-5	-	TGTGCCAGCAGTTTTGGAGGGGTCAATCAGCCCCAGCATTTT	CASSFGGVNQPQHF
TRBV7-9	-	TRBJ1-1	few	TGTGCCAGCAGCTTAGCTTCGGCCGGGGTCCCGAACACTGAAGCTTTCTTT	CASSLASAGVPNTEAFF
TRBV11-2	-	TRBJ1-1	-	TGTGCCAGCAGCTATACGGTCGGCGGCACTGAAGCTTTCTTT	CASSYTVGGTEAFF
TRBV6-5	-	TRBJ2-1	few	TGTGCCAGCAGTTATACGAATAGCGGCGATGAGCAGTTCTTC	CASSYTNSGDEQFF
TRBV6-5	TRBD2	TRBJ2-5	-	TGTGCCAGCAGTTACTCCGGGACTAGCGGGTTAGGGGAGGAGACCCAGTACTTC	CASSYSGTSGLGEETQYF
TRBV7-8	-	TRBJ2-7	few	TGTGCCAGCAGCTTAGGTGTCGAGCAGTACTTC	CASSLGVEQYF